Detailed here is one TCR beta chain. One end of the junction does not line up with germline, which may come from a read error. The same CDR3 also results from other DNA sequences found in this sample. This sample is part of a study of graft-versus-host responses after intestinal transplantation. Study background: Grafts were multivisceral, liver-intestinal, or isolated intestinal. Among the recipients, all got anti-thymocyte globulin induction and then tacrolimus and steroids for approximately 3 years. Study findings and constraints: Early post-transplant HvG declines were associated with peak circulating GvH clone levels.

The protocol was immunoSEQ multiplex PCR, while the TCRdb copy is restricted to in-frame clones and leaves out a portion. The repertoire includes under 20,000 clones, around 41% of them detected once, and 3.5% to 4.5% sits in the top ten. The authors seeded roughly 200,000 CFSE-labeled responder cells together with roughly 200,000 irradiated stimulator cells tagged with violet dye. Sorting of proliferating CFSE-low CD3+CD4+ and CD3+CD8+ responders took place after the reaction. The CDR3 runs 14 residues. The germline V gene has CDR1 MGHRA and CDR2 YSYEKL. The chain combines TRBV4-1 with TRBJ1-2, with a tentative D call TRBD1 (5 bases). This receptor was identified in a human patient who received an intestinal transplant. Specimen: alloreactive CD8+ T cells from a mixed lymphocyte reaction culture, collected before intestinal transplant. The sample's subset: CFSE-low proliferating T cells sorted from approximately 6-day pre-transplant mixed lymphocyte reaction (GvH or HvG direction). In nucleotides, the CDR3 is TGTGCCAGCAGCCAAGATGCAGGGTCCTATGGCTACACCTTC. Translated, it gives CASSQDAGSYGYTF.